The T cell receptor beta chain described here comes from a study of T cells in Graves' hyperthyroidism and ophthalmopathy. Amplification of TCR beta CDR3 regions used RNA as the template. First-round RT-PCR targeting the TCR CDR3 was performed with the HTBI primer set. TCRdb called the multiplex PCR reads again in MiXCR, with one record for every CDR3 protein. The sample has 800,000 or so distinct CDR3 sequences; 38% are singletons. The study's findings and limits: Most clonotypes expanded in the thyroid (above 0.001) were also present in blood.

Trimming shortened V by 3 bases and J by 7 bases, and 13 bases separated the two germline ends. The CDR3 totals 14 residues. This clonotype was seen ten or more times. What it binds is not known. When ophthalmopathy did not progress within 18 months, Graves' hyperthyroidism was considered stable. The patients, who ranged from 18 to 65 in age, presented with newly diagnosed hyperthyroidism lasting under 2 months. The TCR comes from a man in his late teens or twenties with Graves' hyperthyroidism. The sample was blood. V usage is TRBV12-3 or TRBV12-4 and J usage is TRBJ1-5, with D perhaps matching TRBD1 (5 bases). The CDR3 coding sequence is TGTGCCAGCAGTTTTGCCAGGGTGGAACAGCCCCAGCATTTT. Protein: CASSFARVEQPQHF.